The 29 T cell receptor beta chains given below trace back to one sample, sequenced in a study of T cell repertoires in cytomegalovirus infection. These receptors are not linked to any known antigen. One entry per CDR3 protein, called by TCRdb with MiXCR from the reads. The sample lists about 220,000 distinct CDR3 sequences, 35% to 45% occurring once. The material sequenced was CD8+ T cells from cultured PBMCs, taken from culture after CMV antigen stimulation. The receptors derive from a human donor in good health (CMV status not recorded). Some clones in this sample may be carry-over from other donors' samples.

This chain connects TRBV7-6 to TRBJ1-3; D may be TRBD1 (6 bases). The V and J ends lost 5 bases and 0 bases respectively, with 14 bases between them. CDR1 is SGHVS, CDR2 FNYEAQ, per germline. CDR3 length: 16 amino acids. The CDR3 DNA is TGTGCCAGCAGCCCTCGGACAGTAATCTCTGGAAACACCATATATTTT. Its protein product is CASSPRTVISGNTIYF.

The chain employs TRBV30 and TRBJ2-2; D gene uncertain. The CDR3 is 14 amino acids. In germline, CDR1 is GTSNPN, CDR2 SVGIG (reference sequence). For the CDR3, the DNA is TGTGCTTCCACAATTGCCAGCAACACCGGGGAGCTGTTTTTT. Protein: CASTIASNTGELFF.

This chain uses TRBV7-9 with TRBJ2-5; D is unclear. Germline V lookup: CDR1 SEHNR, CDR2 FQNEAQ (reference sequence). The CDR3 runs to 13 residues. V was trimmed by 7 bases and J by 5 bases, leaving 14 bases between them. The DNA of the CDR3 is TGTGCCAGCACCCGCGGTGGCCGCGAGACCCAGTACTTC. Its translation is CASTRGGRETQYF. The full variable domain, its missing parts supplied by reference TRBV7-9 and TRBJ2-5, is DTGVSQNPRHKITKRGQNVTFRCDPISEHNRLYWYRQTLGQGPEFLTYFQNEAQLEKSRLLSDRFSAERPKGSFSTLEIQRTEQGDSAMYLCASTRGGRETQYFGPGTRLLVL.

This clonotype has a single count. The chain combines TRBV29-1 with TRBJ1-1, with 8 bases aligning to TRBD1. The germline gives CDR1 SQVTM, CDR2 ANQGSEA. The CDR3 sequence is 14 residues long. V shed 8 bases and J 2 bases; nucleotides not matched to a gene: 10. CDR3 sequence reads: CSFLAGTGNTEAFF. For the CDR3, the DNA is TGCAGCTTTTTAGCCGGGACAGGTAACACTGAAGCTTTCTTT. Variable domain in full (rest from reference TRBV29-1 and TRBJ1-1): SAVISQKPSRDICQRGTSLTIQCQVDSQVTMMFWYRQQPGQSLTLIATANQGSEATYESGFVIDKFPISRPNLTFSTLTVSNMSPEDSSIYLCSFLAGTGNTEAFFGQGTRLTVV.

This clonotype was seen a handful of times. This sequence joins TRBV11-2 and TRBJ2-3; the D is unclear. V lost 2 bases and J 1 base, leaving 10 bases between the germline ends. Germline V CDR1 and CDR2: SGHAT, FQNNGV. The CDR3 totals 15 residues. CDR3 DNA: TGTGCCAGCAGCTTATTCGCCGGAGGCACAGATACGCAGTATTTT. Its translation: CASSLFAGGTDTQYF.

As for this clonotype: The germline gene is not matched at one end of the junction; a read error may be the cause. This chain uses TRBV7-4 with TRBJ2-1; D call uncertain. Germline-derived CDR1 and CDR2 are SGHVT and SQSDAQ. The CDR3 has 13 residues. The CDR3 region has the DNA TGTGCCAGCACCCTTAGTCATATCGACGAGCCGTTCTTC. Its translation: CASTLSHIDEPFF.

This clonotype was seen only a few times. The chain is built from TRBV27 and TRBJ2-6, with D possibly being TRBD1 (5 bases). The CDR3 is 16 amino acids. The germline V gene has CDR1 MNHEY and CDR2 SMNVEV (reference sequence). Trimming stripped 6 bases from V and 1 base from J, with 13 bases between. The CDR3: CASSRPRVSGANVLTF. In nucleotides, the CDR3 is TGTGCCAGCAGCCGTCCCAGGGTGTCTGGGGCCAACGTCCTGACTTTC.

The CDR3 sequence: CASSTQNTEAFF. CDR3 coding DNA: TGTGCCAGCAGCACCCAGAACACTGAAGCTTTCTTT. J is TRBJ1-1 and V is TRBV7-9; unclear D gene. In germline, CDR1 is SEHNR, CDR2 FQNEAQ (reference sequence). V lost 5 bases to trimming and J lost 1 base, with 5 bases between them. This CDR3 comprises 12 residues. Together with reference TRBV7-9 and TRBJ1-1, the CDR3 gives the full variable domain: DTGVSQNPRHKITKRGQNVTFRCDPISEHNRLYWYRQTLGQGPEFLTYFQNEAQLEKSRLLSDRFSAERPKGSFSTLEIQRTEQGDSAMYLCASSTQNTEAFFGQGTRLTVV.

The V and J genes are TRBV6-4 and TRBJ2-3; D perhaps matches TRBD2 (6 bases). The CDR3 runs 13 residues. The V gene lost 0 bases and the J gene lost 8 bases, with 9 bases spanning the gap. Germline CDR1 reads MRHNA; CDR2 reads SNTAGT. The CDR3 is CASSDSVGGTQYF. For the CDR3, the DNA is TGTGCCAGCAGTGACTCAGTGGGGGGTACGCAGTATTTT.

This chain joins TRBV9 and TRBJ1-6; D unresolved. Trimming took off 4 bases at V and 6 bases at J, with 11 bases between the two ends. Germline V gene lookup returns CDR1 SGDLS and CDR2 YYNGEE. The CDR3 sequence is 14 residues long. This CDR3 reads CASSPSDGNSPLHF. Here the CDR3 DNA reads TGTGCCAGCAGCCCCTCAGACGGTAATTCACCCCTCCACTTT. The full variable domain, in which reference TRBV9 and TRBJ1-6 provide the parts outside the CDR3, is DSGVTQTPKHLITATGQRVTLRCSPRSGDLSVYWYQQSLDQGLQFLIQYYNGEERAKGNILERFSAQQFPDLHSELNLSSLELGDSALYFCASSPSDGNSPLHFGNGTRLTVT.

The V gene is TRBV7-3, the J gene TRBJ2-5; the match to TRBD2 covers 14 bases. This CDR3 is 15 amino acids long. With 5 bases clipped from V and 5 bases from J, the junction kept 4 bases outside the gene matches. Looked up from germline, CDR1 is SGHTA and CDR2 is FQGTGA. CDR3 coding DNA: TGTGCCAGCAGCCAGGGACTAGCGGGAGAGGAGACCCAGTACTTC. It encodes CASSQGLAGEETQYF.

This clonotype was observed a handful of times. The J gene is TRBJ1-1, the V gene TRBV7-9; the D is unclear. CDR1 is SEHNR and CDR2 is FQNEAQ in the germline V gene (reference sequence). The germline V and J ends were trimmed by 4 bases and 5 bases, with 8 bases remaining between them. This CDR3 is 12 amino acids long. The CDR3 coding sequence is TGTGCCAGCAGCTCAGTAGGTACTGAAGCTTTCTTT. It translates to CASSSVGTEAFF.

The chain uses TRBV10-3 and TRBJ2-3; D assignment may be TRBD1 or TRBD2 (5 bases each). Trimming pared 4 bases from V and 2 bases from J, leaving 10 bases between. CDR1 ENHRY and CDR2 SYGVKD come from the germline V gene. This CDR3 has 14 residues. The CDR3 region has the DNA TGTGCCATCAGTGCAACCGGGACCACAGATACGCAGTATTTT. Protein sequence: CAISATGTTDTQYF.

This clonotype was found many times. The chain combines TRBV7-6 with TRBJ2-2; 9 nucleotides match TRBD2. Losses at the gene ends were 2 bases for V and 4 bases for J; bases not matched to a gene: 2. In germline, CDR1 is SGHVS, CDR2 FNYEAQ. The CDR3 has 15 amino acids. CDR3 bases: TGTGCCAGCAGCTTAAGCGGGGGGCCCACCGGGGAGCTGTTTTTT. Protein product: CASSLSGGPTGELFF.

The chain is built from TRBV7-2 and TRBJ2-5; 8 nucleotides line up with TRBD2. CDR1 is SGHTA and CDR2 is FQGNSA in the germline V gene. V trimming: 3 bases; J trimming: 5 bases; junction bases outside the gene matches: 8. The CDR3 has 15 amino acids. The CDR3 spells CASSFSGMILETQYF. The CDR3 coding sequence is TGTGCCAGCAGCTTTAGCGGGATGATTCTGGAGACCCAGTACTTC.

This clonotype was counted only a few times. For the CDR3, the DNA is TGTGCCAGCAGTCCGGACAGTGGAGAGACCCAGTACTTC. Its translation is CASSPDSGETQYF. The chain links TRBV6-1 to TRBJ2-5, with D maybe TRBD1 (6 bases). The CDR3 contains 13 residues. Germline assignment: CDR1 MNHNS and CDR2 SASEGT. V lost 5 bases and J lost 4, with 11 bases in between.

The CDR3 bases are TGTGCTAGTGCCTTCGGGGGGGGCACTGAAGCTTTCTTT. It codes for CASAFGGGTEAFF. This rearrangement joins TRBV12-5 to TRBJ1-1, with D possibly TRBD1 on 5 matching bases. The CDR3 contains 13 residues. Germline CDR1 and CDR2: LGHNT and FRNRAP. Trimming stripped 7 bases from V and 4 bases from J, with 13 bases between.

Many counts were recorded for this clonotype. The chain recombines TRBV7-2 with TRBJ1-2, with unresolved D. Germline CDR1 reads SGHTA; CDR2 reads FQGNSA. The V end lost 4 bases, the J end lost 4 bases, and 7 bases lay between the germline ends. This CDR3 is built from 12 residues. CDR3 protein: CASSSPGYGYTF. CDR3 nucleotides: TGTGCCAGCAGCTCGCCGGGCTATGGCTACACCTTC.

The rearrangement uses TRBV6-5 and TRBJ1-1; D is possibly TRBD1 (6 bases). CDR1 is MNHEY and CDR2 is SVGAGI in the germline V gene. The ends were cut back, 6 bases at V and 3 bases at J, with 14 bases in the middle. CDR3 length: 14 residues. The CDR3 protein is CASRPGDQYTEAFF. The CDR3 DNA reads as TGTGCCAGCAGGCCAGGGGACCAATACACTGAAGCTTTCTTT.

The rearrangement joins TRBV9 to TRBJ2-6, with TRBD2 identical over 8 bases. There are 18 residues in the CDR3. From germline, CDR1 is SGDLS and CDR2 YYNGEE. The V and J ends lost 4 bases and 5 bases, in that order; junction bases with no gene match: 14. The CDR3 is CASSSRGGGGSWANVLTF. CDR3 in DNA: TGTGCCAGCAGCTCCCGGGGGGGGGGGGGTTCGTGGGCCAACGTCCTGACTTTC.

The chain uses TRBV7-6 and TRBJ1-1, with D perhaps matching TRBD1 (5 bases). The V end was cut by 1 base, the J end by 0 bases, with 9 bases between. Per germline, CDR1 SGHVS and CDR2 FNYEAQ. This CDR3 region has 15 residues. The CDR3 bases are TGTGCCAGCAGCTTAGAGGGGCGGCTGAACACTGAAGCTTTCTTT. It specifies CASSLEGRLNTEAFF.

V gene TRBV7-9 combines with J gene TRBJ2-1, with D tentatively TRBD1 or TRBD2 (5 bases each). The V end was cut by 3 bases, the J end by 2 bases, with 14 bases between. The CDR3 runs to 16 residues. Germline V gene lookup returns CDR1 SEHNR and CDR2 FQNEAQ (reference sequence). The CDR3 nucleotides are TGTGCCAGCAGCTTCCACCGGGACCACCCCTACAATGAGCAGTTCTTC. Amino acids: CASSFHRDHPYNEQFF.

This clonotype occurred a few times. In DNA form, the CDR3 reads TGTGCCAGCAGCTTAGGGGGTTTCCCTGCGAGAATGGGGCTGTTTTTT. This translates into CASSLGGFPARMGLFF. This chain connects TRBV7-6 to TRBJ2-2, with D uncertain. The CDR3 runs to 16 residues. Germline values: CDR1 SGHVS, CDR2 FNYEAQ. The V gene lost 1 base and the J gene lost 13 bases, with 22 bases spanning the gap.

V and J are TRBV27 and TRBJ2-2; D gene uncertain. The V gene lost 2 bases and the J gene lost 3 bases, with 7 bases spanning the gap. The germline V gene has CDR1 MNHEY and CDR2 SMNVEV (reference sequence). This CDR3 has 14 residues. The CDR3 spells CASSLTQDTGELFF. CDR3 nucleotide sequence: TGTGCCAGCAGTTTAACCCAGGACACCGGGGAGCTGTTTTTT.

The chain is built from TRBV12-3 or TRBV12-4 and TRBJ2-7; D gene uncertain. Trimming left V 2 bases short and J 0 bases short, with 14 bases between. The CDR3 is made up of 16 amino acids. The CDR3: CASSLYIVGGSYEQYF. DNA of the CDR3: TGTGCCAGCAGTTTATATATAGTAGGCGGCTCCTACGAGCAGTACTTC.

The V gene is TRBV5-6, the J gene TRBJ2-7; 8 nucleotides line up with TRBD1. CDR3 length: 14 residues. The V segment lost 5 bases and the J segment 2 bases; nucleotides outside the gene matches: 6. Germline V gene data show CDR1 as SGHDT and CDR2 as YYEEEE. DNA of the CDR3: TGTGCCAGCAGTGACGCGACAGGGGCCTACGAGCAGTACTTC. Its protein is CASSDATGAYEQYF.

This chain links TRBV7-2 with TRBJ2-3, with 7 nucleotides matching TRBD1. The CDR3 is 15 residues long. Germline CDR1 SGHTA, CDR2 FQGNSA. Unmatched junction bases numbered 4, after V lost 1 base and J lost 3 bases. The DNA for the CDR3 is TGTGCCAGCAGCTTAGGCTACAGGGGAACAGATACGCAGTATTTT. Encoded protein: CASSLGYRGTDTQYF.

This CDR3 is CASSNGQGLSHRSDEKLFF. The CDR3 coding sequence is TGTGCCAGCAGCAATGGACAGGGCCTCTCCCACCGATCCGATGAAAAACTGTTTTTT. V is TRBV12-3 or TRBV12-4 and J is TRBJ1-4; 8 bases align to TRBD1. The ends lost 6 bases at V and 6 bases at J; junction bases unmatched: 21. This CDR3 comprises 19 residues.

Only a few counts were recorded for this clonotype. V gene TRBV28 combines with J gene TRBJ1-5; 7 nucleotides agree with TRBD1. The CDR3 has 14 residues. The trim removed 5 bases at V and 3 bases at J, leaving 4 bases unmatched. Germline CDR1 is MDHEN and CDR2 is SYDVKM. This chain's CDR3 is CASSETGLNQPQHF. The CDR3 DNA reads TGTGCCAGCAGTGAGACAGGGCTCAATCAGCCCCAGCATTTT.